This T cell receptor beta chain was sequenced for a study of cytomegalovirus exposure and HLA in healthy donors. Regarding the study as a whole: Altogether, 150 to 200 TCR beta chains were recorded as cytomegalovirus-associated.

Turning to this clone: Its antigen remains unknown.

This CDR3 spans 14 amino acids. Germline CDR1 ENHRY, CDR2 SYGVKD. Trimming took off 8 bases at V and 3 bases at J, with 15 bases between the two ends. The PCR used 60 Vbeta and 13 Jbeta primers. Sequenced by immunoSEQ multiplex PCR; TCRdb stores in-frame clones only, minus some. The listing records some 200,000 clones. Whereas donors were nominally healthy upon sampling, unrecorded immune exposures were probable. This sequence was found in a girl aged 2 to 10 in good health and CMV-seropositive. The chain recombines TRBV10-3 with TRBJ2-3; tentatively, D is TRBD1 (6 bases). The sample consisted of PBMCs. The CDR3 region is CAIGQGLRTDTQYF. The CDR3 DNA sequence: TGTGCCATCGGGCAGGGGCTGAGGACAGATACGCAGTATTTT.